This entry concerns a single T cell receptor (beta chain). These data originate in a study of post-analysis software for immune sequencing data. Built from TCR beta cDNA, the libraries had unique molecular identifiers in them. TCRdb independently ran MiXCR on the PCR reads; one entry per CDR3 protein. The sample includes a few hundred thousand distinct CDR3 sequences, approximately 33% of them seen just once. Sequencing was carried out using blood. The sequence was collected from a girl aged 5-17 years with multiple sclerosis.

The CDR3 DNA follows: TGTGCCAGCACCTCGGACAGGGGGCCTGAAGCTTTCTTT. Translated: CASTSDRGPEAFF. The chain is built from TRBV6-5 and TRBJ1-1; 11 bases are a match to TRBD1. Germline CDR1 reads MNHEY; CDR2 reads SVGAGI. CDR3 length: 13 amino acids. The J segment lost 6 bases and the V segment lost 7 bases, leaving 4 bases of the junction unmatched.